This T cell receptor (beta chain) was found in a study of control samples from healthy donors and cancer patients. The length of the CDR3 is 15 residues. V lost 6 bases and J lost 1; bases outside the gene matches: 7. Germline V lookup: CDR1 SNHLY, CDR2 FYNNEI. The protocol was immunoSEQ multiplex PCR, while the TCRdb copy is restricted to in-frame clones and leaves out a portion. The sample records about 130,000 clones, around 92% being singletons. Sequenced material: blood. V is TRBV2 and J is TRBJ2-3; 7 positions match TRBD1. The receptor was derived from a woman aged 45-60 years in good health. This chain's CDR3 is CASRTDRARTDTQYF. In nucleotides, the CDR3 is TGTGCCAGCAGAACCGACAGGGCCCGCACAGATACGCAGTATTTT.